The clone carrying this T cell receptor beta chain was found many times. Its antigen is unidentified. In the library, unique molecular identifiers were attached to individual cDNA molecules. Per the study methods: TCRs per sample had a median of approximately 96,000 and ranged from about 23,224 to 750,000. From the 5' RACE reads, TCRdb called clonotypes with MiXCR, one entry per CDR3 protein. TCRdb's processing, not the study's, gives the V and J calls here. The data contain 81,000 or so distinct CDR3 sequences, 6% to 8.5% of them singletons. These data belong to a study of human T cells and chemical hapten exposure. Study overall: Largely, small differences in pooled library volume made per-sample TCR yields vary. Points from the study as a whole: Following DPC sensitization, TCRs present above 1 in 1000 frequency showed no change.

This CDR3 region has 15 residues. In germline, CDR1 is SGHTA, CDR2 FQGNSA. The V and J ends lost 4 bases and 5 bases respectively, with 17 bases between them. Before extraction, the whole blood was not fractionated, and total RNA was taken from it. The sequence came from a male donor in good health. The gene calls are TRBV7-2 and TRBJ2-5; tentatively, D is TRBD2 (5 bases). The CDR3 coding sequence is TGTGCCAGCAGCTCACCTAGCCCCCGGCAGGAGACCCAGTACTTC. As protein: CASSSPSPRQETQYF.